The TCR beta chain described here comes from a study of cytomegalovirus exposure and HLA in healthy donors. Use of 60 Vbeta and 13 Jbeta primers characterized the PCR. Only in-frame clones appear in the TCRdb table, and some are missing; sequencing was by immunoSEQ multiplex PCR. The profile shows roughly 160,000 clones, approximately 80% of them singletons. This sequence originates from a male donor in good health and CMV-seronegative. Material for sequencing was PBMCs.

CDR3 region: CASSQKKPYRGLYNEQFF. CDR3 bases: TGCGCCAGCAGTCAAAAAAAGCCTTACAGGGGGCTGTACAATGAGCAGTTCTTC. The chain couples TRBV23-1 to TRBJ2-1, with TRBD1 identical over 9 bases. TRBV23-1 is annotated as an ORF whose role is uncertain. This CDR3 comprises 18 residues. Losses at the gene ends were 2 bases for V and 4 bases for J; bases not matched to a gene: 12.